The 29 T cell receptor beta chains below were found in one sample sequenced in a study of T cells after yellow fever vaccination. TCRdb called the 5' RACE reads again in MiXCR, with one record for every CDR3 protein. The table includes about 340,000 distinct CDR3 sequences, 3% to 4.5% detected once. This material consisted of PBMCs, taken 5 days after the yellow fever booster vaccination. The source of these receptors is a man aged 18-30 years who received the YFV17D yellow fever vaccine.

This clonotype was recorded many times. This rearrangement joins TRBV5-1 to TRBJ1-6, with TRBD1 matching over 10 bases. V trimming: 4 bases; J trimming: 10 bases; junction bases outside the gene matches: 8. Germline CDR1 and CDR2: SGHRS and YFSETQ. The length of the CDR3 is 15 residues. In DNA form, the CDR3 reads TGCGCCAGCAGCCTGGGACAGGGGAAGGGATCACCCCTCCACTTT. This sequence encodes CASSLGQGKGSPLHF.

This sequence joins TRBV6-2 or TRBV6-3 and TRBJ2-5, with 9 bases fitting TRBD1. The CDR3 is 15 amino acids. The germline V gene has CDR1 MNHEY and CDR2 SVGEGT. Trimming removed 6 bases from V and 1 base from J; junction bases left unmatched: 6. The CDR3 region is CASSPDRGSQETQYF. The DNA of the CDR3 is TGTGCCAGCAGCCCGGACAGGGGATCCCAAGAGACCCAGTACTTC.

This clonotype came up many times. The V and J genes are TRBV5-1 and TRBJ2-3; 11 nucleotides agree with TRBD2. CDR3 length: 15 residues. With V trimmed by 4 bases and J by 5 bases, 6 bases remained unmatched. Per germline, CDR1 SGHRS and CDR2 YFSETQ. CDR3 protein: CASSLTSGAGDTQYF. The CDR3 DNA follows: TGCGCCAGCAGCCTGACTAGCGGGGCGGGAGATACGCAGTATTTT. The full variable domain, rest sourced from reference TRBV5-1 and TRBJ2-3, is KAGVTQTPRYLIKTRGQQVTLSCSPISGHRSVSWYQQTPGQGLQFLFEYFSETQRNKGNFPGRFSGRQFSNSRSEMNVSTLELGDSALYLCASSLTSGAGDTQYFGPGTRLTVL.

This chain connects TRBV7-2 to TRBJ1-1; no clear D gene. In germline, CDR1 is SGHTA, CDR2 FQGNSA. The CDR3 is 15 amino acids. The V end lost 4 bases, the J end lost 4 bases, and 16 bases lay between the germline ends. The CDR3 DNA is TGTGCCAGCAGCTACCAGAGCGGAGGAGGCACTGAAGCTTTCTTT. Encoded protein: CASSYQSGGGTEAFF.

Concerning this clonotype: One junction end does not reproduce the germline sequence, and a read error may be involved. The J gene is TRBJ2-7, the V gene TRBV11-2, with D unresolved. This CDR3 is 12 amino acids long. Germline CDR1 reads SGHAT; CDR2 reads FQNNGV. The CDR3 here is CASSPPQRAPHF. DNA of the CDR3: TGTGCCAGCAGCCCCCCCCAGCGAGCGCCCCACTTC.

CDR3 amino acids: CASSETSGGRSTTGELFF. In DNA form, the CDR3 reads TGTGCCAGCAGCGAAACTAGCGGGGGGCGATCTACTACCGGGGAGCTGTTTTTT. This chain uses TRBV7-9 with TRBJ2-2; 12 bases align to TRBD2. The CDR3 is 18 residues long. J gave up 5 bases and V 5 bases, and 12 bases lay outside the gene matches. The germline CDR1 and CDR2 sequences are SEHNR and FQNEAQ (reference sequence).

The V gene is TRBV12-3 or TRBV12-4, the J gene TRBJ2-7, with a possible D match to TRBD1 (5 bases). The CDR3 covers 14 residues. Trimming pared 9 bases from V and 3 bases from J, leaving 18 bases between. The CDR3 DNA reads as TGTGCCAGTTCAGCCCAGGGCACGGACTACGAGCAGTACTTC. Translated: CASSAQGTDYEQYF.

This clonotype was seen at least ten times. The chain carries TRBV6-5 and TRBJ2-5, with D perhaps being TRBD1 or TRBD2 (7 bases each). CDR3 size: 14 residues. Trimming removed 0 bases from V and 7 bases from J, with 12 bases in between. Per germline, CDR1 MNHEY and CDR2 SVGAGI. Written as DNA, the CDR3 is TGTGCCAGCAGTTACTCGGGAGGGGACAGGACCCAGTACTTC. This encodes CASSYSGGDRTQYF.

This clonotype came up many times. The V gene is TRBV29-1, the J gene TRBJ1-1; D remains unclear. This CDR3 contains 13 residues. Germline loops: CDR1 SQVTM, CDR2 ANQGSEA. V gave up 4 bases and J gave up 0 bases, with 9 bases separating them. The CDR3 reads CSVGPGMNTEAFF. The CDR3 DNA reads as TGCAGCGTTGGACCGGGCATGAACACTGAAGCTTTCTTT.

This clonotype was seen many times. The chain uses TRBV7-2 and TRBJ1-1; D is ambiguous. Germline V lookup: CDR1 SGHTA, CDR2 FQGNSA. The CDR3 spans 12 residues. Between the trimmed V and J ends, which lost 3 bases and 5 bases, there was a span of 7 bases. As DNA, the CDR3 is TGTGCCAGCAGCTTTTTTATGACTGAAGCTTTCTTT. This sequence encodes CASSFFMTEAFF.

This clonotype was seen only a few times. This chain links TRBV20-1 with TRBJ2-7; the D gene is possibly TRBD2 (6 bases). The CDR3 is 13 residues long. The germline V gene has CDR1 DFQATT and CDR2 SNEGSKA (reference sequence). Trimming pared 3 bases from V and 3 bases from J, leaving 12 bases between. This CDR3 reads CSASAGLDYEQYV. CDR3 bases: TGCAGTGCTAGCGCGGGACTGGACTACGAGCAGTACGTC.

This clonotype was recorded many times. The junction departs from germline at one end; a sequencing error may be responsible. The CDR3 DNA reads TGCAGCCCCAAGGGCACGGAGGATTTT. Protein product: CSPKGTEDF. This chain uses TRBV29-1 with TRBJ1-4; D remains unclear. There are 9 residues in the CDR3. The germline V gene encodes CDR1 SQVTM and CDR2 ANQGSEA.

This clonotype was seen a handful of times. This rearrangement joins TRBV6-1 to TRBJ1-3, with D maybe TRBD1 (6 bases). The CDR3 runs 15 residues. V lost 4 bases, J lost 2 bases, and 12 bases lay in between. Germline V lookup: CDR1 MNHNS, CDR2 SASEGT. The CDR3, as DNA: TGTGCCAGCAGTGCTAACAGGGTGACTGGAAACACCATATATTTT. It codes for CASSANRVTGNTIYF.

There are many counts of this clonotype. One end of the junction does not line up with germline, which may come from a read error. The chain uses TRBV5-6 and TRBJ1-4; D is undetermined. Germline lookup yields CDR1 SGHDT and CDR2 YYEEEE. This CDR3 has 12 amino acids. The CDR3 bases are TGTGCCAGCAGCTTGGCCAACGCGGGCAAGGTTTTT. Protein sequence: CASSLANAGKVF.

CDR3 in amino acids: CAISGASGTEAFF. DNA of the CDR3: TGTGCCATCTCAGGGGCTTCGGGCACTGAAGCTTTCTTT. J is TRBJ1-1 and V is TRBV7-2; D might be TRBD1 (6 bases). The germline V gene encodes CDR1 SGHTA and CDR2 FQGNSA. V was clipped by 10 bases and J by 4 bases, with 16 bases between them. The CDR3 runs to 13 residues.

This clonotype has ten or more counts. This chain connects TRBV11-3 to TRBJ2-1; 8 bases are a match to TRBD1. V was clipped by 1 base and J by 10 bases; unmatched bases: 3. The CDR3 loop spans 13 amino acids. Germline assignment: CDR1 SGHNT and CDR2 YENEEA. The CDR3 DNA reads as TGTGCCAGCAGCTTAGGTCGGGACAGGGAGCAGTTCTTC. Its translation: CASSLGRDREQFF.

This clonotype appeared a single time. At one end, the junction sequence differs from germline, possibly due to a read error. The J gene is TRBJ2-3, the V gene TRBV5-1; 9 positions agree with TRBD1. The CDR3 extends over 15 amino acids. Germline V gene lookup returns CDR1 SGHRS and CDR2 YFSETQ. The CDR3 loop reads CASSYRGQNTDTEYF. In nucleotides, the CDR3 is TGCGCCAGCAGCTACAGGGGGCAGAACACAGATACGGAGTATTTT.

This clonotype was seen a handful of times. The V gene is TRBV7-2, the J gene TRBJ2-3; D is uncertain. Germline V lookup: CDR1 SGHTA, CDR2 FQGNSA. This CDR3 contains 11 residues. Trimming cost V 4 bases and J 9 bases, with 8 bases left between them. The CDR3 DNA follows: TGTGCCAGCAGCTCTCAGATAACGCAGTATTTT. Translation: CASSSQITQYF.

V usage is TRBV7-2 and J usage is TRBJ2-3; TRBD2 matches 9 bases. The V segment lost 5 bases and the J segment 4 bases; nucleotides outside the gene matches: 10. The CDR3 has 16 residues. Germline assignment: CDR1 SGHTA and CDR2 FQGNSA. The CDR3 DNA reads TGTGCCAGCAGCCAGAGCGGGGGGCTCTCCCCAGATACGCAGTATTTT. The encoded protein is CASSQSGGLSPDTQYF.

CDR3 in amino acids: CASSPQPLAGGLYNEQFF. The CDR3 DNA sequence: TGTGCCAGCAGTCCTCAACCCTTAGCGGGAGGCCTTTACAATGAGCAGTTCTTC. V and J are TRBV14 and TRBJ2-1, with 10 bases that match TRBD2. V trimming: 6 bases; J trimming: 4 bases; junction bases outside the gene matches: 15. This CDR3 is 18 amino acids long. Germline loops: CDR1 SGHDN, CDR2 FVKESK.

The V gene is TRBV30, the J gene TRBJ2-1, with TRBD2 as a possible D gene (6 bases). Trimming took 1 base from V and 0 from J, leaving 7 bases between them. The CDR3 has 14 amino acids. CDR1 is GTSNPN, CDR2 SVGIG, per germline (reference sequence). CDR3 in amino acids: CAWSGGVSYNEQFF. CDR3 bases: TGTGCCTGGAGTGGGGGGGTCTCCTACAATGAGCAGTTCTTC.

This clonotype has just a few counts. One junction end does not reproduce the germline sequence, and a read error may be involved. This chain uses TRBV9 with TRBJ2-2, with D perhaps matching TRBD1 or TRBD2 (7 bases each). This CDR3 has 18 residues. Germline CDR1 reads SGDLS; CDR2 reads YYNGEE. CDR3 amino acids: CASSPQTRGGPATGELFF. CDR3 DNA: TGTGCCAGCAGCCCACAAACCAGGGGGGGACCGGCCACCGGGGAGCTTTTTTTT.

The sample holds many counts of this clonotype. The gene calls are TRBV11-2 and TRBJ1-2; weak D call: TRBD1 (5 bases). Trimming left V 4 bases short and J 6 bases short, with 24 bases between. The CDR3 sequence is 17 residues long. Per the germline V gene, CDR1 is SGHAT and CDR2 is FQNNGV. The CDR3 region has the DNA TGTGCCAGCAGCTCCGCCTCCTGGGGGGGATCGTTTGATGGCTACACCTTC. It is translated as CASSSASWGGSFDGYTF.

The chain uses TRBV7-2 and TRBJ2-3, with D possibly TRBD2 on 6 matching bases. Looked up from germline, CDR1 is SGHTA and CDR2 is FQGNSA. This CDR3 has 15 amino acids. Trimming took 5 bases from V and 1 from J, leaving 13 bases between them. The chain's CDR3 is CASSPTSQGTDTQYF. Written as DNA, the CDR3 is TGTGCCAGCAGCCCCACTAGCCAGGGCACAGATACGCAGTATTTT.

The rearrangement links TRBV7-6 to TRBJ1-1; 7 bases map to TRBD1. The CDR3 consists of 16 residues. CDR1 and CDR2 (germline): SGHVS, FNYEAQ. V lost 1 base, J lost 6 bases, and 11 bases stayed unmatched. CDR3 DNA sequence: TGTGCCAGCAGCTTAGTTGGAGCGCAGGGGGGACCTGAAGCTTTCTTT. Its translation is CASSLVGAQGGPEAFF.

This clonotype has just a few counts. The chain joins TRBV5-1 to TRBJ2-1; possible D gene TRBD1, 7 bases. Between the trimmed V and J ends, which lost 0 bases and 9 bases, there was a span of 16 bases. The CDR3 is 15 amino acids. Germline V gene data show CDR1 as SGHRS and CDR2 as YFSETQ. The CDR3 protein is CASSLAPGGTGEQFF. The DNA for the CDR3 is TGCGCCAGCAGCTTGGCCCCAGGGGGGACGGGTGAGCAGTTCTTC.

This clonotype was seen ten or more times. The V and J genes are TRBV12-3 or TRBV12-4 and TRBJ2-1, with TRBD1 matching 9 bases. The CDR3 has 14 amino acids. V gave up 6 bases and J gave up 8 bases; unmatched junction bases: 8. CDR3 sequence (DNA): TGTGCCAGCAGACAGGGACAGGGAATCGATGAGCAGTTCTTC. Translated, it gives CASRQGQGIDEQFF.

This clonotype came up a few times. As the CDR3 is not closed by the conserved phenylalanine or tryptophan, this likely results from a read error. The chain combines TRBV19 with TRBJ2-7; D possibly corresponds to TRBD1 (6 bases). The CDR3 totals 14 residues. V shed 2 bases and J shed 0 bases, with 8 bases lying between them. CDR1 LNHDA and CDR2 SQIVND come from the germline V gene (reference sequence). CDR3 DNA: TGTGCCAGTAGTATATCAGGGGCCTCCTACGAGCAGTACCTC. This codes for CASSISGASYEQYL.

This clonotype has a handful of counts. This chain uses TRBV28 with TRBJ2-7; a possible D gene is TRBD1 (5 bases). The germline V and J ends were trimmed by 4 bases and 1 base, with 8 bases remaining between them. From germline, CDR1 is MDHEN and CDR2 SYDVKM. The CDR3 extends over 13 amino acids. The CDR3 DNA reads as TGTGCCAGCAGTTCTCAGGGTTCCTACGAGCAGTACGTC. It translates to CASSSQGSYEQYV.